The T cell receptor beta chain under discussion was sequenced for a study of tumor-infiltrating lymphocytes in primary liver carcinoma. Points from the study as a whole: Tumors had a top-250-clone fraction that was significantly higher than blood (p = 0.039). No more than about 8-24% of top clones could be seen in all five tumor regions.

Bulk tissue was left unsorted, and RNA and DNA were co-extracted from around 18-30 mg of it. Patients' primary liver carcinoma was surgically resected. Trimming cost V 1 base and J 10 bases, with 17 bases left between them. This CDR3 comprises 15 residues. Germline CDR1 is SGHNT and CDR2 is YENEEA. Worth noting for this clonotype: What it recognizes is unknown.

Researchers generated TCR beta cDNA from approximately 0.55 ug of total RNA, relying on a constant-region primer. Libraries of TCR beta came from three nested multiplex PCR rounds with slightly modified ARM-PCR. With TRBV1-TRBV30 forward primers and a C-beta reverse primer, the first two PCR rounds were run for about 10 cycles each. Each CDR3 protein is one row after TCRdb ran MiXCR on the multiplex PCR reads. The data contain some 110,000 distinct CDR3 sequences, 64% of them seen just once; the ten biggest clones take up less than 10%. Sequencing was performed on liver tumor tissue from sampling region 3. Subset indicated: tumor region T3, left-lateral pole. This clonotype was sampled from a woman aged 55-70 years with primary liver carcinoma and hepatitis B virus infection. The rearrangement links TRBV11-3 to TRBJ2-1; D perhaps matches TRBD1 (6 bases). Here the CDR3 reads CASSLGPAGDKEQFF. The CDR3 DNA is TGTGCCAGCAGCTTAGGCCCAGCAGGGGATAAGGAGCAGTTCTTC.